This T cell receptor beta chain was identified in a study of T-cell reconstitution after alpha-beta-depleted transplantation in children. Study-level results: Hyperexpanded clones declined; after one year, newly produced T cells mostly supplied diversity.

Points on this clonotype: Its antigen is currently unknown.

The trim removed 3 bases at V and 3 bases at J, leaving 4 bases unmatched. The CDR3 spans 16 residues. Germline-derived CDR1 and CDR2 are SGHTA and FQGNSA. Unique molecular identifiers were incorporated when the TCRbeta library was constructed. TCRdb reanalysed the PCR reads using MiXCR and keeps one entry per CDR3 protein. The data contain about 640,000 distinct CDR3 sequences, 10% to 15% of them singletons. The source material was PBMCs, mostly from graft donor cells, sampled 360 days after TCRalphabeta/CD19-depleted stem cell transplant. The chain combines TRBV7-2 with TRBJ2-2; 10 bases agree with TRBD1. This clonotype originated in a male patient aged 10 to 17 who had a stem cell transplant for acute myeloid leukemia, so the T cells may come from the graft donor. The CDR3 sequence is CASSFGTGDDTGELFF. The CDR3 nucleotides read TGTGCCAGCAGCTTTGGGACAGGGGATGACACCGGGGAGCTGTTTTTT.